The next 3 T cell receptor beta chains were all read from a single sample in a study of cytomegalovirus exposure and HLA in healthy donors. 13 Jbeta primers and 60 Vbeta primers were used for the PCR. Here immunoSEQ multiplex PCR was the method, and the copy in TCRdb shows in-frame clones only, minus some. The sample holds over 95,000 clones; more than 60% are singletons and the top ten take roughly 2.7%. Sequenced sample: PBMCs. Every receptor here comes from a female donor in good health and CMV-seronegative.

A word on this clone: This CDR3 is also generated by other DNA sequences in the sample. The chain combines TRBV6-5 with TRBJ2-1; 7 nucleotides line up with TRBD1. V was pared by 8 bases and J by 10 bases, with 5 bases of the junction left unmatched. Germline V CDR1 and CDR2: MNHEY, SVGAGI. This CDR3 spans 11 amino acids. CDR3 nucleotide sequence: TGTGCCAGCGGCAGGGGGACGGAGCAGTTCTTC. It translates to CASGRGTEQFF.

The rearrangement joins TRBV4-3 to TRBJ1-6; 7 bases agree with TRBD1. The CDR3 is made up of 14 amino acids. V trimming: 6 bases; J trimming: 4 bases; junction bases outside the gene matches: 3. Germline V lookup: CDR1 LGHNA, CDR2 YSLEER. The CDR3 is CASRRGQYNSPLHF. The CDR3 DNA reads TGCGCCAGCAGGCGGGGACAGTATAATTCACCCCTCCACTTT.

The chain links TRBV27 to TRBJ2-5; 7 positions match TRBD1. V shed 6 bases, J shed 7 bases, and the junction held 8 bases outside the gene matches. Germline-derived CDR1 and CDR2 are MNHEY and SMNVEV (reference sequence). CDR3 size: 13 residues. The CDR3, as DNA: TGTGCCAGCAGCTATACAGGGGTTGGGACCCAGTACTTC. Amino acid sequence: CASSYTGVGTQYF.